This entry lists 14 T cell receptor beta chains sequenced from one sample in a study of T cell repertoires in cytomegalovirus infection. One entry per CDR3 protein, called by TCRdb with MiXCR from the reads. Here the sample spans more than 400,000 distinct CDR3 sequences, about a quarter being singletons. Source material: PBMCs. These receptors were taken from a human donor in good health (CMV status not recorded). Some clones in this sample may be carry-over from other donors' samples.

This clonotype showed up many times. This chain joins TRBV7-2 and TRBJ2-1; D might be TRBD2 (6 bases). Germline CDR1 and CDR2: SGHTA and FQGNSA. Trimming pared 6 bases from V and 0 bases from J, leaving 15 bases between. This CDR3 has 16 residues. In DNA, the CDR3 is TGTGCCAGCAGGACTACGGGACTGAGCTCCTACAATGAGCAGTTCTTC. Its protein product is CASRTTGLSSYNEQFF.

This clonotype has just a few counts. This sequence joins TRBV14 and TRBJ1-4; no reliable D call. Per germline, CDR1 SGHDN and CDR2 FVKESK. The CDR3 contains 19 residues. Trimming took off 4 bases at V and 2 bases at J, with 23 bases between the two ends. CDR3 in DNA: TGTGCCAGCAGCCCAGACGGACTGAAAAGCGGGGAGACTAATGAAAAACTGTTTTTT. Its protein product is CASSPDGLKSGETNEKLFF.

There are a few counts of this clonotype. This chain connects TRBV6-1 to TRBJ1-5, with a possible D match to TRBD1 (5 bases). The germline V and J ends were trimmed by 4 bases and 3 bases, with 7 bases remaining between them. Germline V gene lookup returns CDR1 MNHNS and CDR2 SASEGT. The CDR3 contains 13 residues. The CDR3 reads CASSGTPNQPQHF. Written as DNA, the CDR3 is TGTGCCAGCAGTGGGACACCCAATCAGCCCCAGCATTTT.

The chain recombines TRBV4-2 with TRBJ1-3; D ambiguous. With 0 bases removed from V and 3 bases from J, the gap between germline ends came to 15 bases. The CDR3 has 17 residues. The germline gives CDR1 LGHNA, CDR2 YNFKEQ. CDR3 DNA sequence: TGTGCCAGCAGCCAAGATTTGTCACAGACTAGTGGAAACACCATATATTTT. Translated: CASSQDLSQTSGNTIYF.

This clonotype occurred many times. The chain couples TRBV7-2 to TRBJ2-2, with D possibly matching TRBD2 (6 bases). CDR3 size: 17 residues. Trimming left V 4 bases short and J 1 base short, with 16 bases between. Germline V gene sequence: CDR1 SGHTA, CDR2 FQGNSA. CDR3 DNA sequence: TGTGCCAGCAGCTCCGGATGGGCGGGAAGGAACACCGGGGAGCTGTTTTTT. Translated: CASSSGWAGRNTGELFF.

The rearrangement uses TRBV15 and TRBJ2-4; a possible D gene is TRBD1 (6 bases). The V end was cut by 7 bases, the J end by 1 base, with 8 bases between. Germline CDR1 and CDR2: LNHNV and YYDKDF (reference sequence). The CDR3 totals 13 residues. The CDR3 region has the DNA TGTGCCACCACAGGGGTGGCCAAAAACATTCAGTACTTC. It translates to CATTGVAKNIQYF.

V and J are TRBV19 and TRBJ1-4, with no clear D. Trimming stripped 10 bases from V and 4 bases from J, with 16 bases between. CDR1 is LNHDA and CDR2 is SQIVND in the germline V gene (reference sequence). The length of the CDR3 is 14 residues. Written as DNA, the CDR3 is TGTGCCACCCACGAATGGCGGAGTAATGAAAAACTGTTTTTT. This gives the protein CATHEWRSNEKLFF.

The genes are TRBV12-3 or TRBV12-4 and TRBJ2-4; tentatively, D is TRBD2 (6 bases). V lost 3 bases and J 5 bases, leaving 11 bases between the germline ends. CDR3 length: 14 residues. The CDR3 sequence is CASSFISGQNIQYF. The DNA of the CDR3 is TGTGCCAGCAGTTTCATTAGCGGACAAAACATTCAGTACTTC.

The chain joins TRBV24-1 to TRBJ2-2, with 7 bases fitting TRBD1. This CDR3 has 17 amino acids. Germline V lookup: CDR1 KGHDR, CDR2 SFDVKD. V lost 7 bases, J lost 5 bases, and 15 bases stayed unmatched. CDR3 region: CATSKQGTTSRTGELFF. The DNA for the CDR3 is TGTGCCACCAGCAAACAGGGGACAACGTCGAGGACCGGGGAGCTGTTTTTT.

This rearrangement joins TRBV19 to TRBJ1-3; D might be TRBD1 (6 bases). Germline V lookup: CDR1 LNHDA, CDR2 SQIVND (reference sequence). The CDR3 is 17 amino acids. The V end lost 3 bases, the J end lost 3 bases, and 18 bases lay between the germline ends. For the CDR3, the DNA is TGTGCCAGTAGTATTATTCCGGGACGGACAGATGGAAACACCATATATTTT. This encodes CASSIIPGRTDGNTIYF. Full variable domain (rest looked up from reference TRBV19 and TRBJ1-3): DGGITQSPKYLFRKEGQNVTLSCEQNLNHDAMYWYRQDPGQGLRLIYYSQIVNDFQKGDIAEGYSVSREKKESFPLTVTSAQKNPTAFYLCASSIIPGRTDGNTIYFGEGSWLTVV.

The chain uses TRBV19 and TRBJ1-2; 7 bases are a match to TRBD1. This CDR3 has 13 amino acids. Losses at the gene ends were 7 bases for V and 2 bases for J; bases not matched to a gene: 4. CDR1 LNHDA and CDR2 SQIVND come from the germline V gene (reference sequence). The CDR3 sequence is CASTPGQNYGYTF. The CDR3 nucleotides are TGTGCCAGTACTCCGGGACAGAACTATGGCTACACCTTC.

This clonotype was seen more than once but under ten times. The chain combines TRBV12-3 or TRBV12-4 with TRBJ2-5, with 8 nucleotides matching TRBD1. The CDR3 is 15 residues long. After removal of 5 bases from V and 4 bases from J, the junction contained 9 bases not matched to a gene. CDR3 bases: TGTGCCAGCAGTCCCGGACAGGGCCAGGGAGAGACCCAGTACTTC. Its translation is CASSPGQGQGETQYF.

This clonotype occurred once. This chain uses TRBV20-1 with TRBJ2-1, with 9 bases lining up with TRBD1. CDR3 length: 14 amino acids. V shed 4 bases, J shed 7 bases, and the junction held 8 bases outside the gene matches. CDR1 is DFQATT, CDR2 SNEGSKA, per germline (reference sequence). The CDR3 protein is CSANPRGQGNEQFF. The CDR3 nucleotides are TGCAGTGCTAACCCCCGGGGACAGGGTAATGAGCAGTTCTTC.

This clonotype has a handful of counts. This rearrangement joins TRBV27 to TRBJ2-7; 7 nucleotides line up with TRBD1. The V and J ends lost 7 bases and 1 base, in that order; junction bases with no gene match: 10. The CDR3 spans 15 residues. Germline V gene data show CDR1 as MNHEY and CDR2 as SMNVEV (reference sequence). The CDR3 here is CASKYRDRWSYEQYV. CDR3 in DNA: TGTGCCAGCAAGTACCGGGACAGATGGTCCTACGAGCAGTACGTC.